This T cell receptor (beta chain) was sequenced for a study of blood T cell repertoires in COVID-19. Across the whole study: The origin of the acute and convalescent COVID-19 samples was the United States, Italy and Spain. Sources were T cells, B-cell-depleted T cells, or PBMCs; the material itself was cDNA or gDNA.

Per the original methods: Amplification of reference gene primers provided the estimated nucleated cell counts. Method: immunoSEQ multiplex PCR; TCRdb's copy keeps in-frame clones and lacks some. V, J and clone size derive from that table, while D and trimming were established from the DNA sequence. The sample holds about 130,000 clones; approximately 83% are singletons and the top ten take around 17%. Looked up from germline, CDR1 is PRHDT and CDR2 is FYEKMQ (reference sequence). The CDR3 runs to 17 residues. Trimming removed 6 bases from V and 3 bases from J; junction bases left unmatched: 10. This sequence joins TRBV13 and TRBJ2-3; 12 bases are shared with TRBD2. The material sequenced was peripheral blood. This TCR came from a woman in her fifties or sixties who had recovered from COVID-19. The CDR3 loop reads CASRLLAGGPRTDTQYF. CDR3 DNA: TGTGCCAGCAGATTGCTAGCGGGGGGGCCGAGAACAGATACGCAGTATTTT. Full variable domain (rest looked up from reference TRBV13 and TRBJ2-3): AAGVIQSPRHLIKEKRETATLKCYPIPRHDTVYWYQQGPGQDPQFLISFYEKMQSDKGSIPDRFSAQQFSDYHSELNMSSLELGDSALYFCASRLLAGGPRTDTQYFGPGTRLTVL.